These 6 T cell receptor beta chains share one sample of origin, sequenced in a study of blood T cell repertoires in COVID-19. Sequencing was performed with immunoSEQ multiplex PCR; in TCRdb, only in-frame clones are kept and a portion is missing. The table shows under 110,000 clones, with 87% occurring only once. Sequences were obtained from peripheral blood. The receptors come from a woman in her thirties with acute or convalescent COVID-19.

V is TRBV3-1 (or the pseudogene TRBV3-2) and J is TRBJ2-3; 15 bases are a match to TRBD2. This CDR3 region has 20 residues. With V trimmed by 4 bases and J by 3 bases, 14 bases remained unmatched. Germline V gene sequence: CDR1 LGHDT, CDR2 YNNKEL (reference sequence). In DNA form, the CDR3 reads TGTGCCAGCAGCCGGGGTACCGGGACTAGCGGGGGGCCGTGGACAGATACGCAGTATTTT. Translating it yields CASSRGTGTSGGPWTDTQYF.

V is TRBV7-6 and J is TRBJ2-2; 7 bases align to TRBD2. V was clipped by 3 bases and J by 0 bases; unmatched bases: 4. The germline V gene has CDR1 SGHVS and CDR2 FNYEAQ. The CDR3 spans 16 residues. The CDR3 DNA reads as TGTGCCAGCAGCTTGTCGAGCGGGGCGAACACCGGGGAGCTGTTTTTT. Its protein product is CASSLSSGANTGELFF.

The V and J genes are TRBV7-3 and TRBJ2-1; TRBD2 matches 7 bases. The CDR3 loop spans 16 amino acids. With V trimmed by 5 bases and J by 6 bases, 13 bases remained unmatched. Germline CDR1 SGHTA, CDR2 FQGTGA. For the CDR3, the DNA is TGTGCCAGCAGCCCTGGCGGGGGAGGTCGTGGCAATGAGCAGTTCTTC. Translating it yields CASSPGGGGRGNEQFF.

The chain combines TRBV3-1 (or the pseudogene TRBV3-2) with TRBJ2-1; 8 bases match TRBD2. This CDR3 is 17 amino acids long. CDR1 and CDR2 (germline): LGHDT, YNNKEL (reference sequence). V was clipped by 4 bases and J by 1 base; unmatched bases: 9. In DNA form, the CDR3 reads TGTGCCAGCAGCCTTACCACCAGCGGGGGATCCTACAATGAGCAGTTCTTC. Its protein product is CASSLTTSGGSYNEQFF.

This chain connects TRBV30 to TRBJ1-2, with D possibly matching TRBD1 (6 bases). CDR1 and CDR2 from the germline V gene are GTSNPN and SVGIG (reference sequence). This CDR3 comprises 13 residues. V gave up 2 bases and J gave up 4 bases, with 11 bases separating them. CDR3 DNA sequence: TGTGCCTGGAGTAGGGGACATATCTATGGCTACACCTTC. It yields the protein CAWSRGHIYGYTF.

The CDR3 DNA is TGCGCCAGCAGCTCCCGGGGCAGGGGAGCAACTAATGAAAAACTGTTTTTT. Translated, it gives CASSSRGRGATNEKLFF. The chain uses TRBV5-1 and TRBJ1-4; possible D gene TRBD1, 6 bases. This CDR3 is 17 amino acids long. Germline V gene lookup returns CDR1 SGHRS and CDR2 YFSETQ. Trimming left V 3 bases short and J 0 bases short, with 15 bases between.